The 28 T cell receptor beta chains in this list originate from one sample, sequenced in a study of graft-versus-host responses after intestinal transplantation. This table comes from immunoSEQ multiplex PCR, and its TCRdb copy is limited to in-frame clones, with some not included. The sample consists of about 46,000 clones, approximately 92% of them appearing once. The sample was PBMCs, taken roughly 860 days after a first intestinal transplant, on the day of a second. These receptors all stem from a human patient who received an intestinal transplant, so some T cells may come from the graft donor.

This chain links TRBV9 with TRBJ2-1, with D perhaps matching TRBD2 (6 bases). Germline V CDR1 and CDR2: SGDLS, YYNGEE. The germline V and J ends were trimmed by 4 bases and 9 bases, with 11 bases remaining between them. This CDR3 spans 12 amino acids. The CDR3 DNA reads TGTGCCAGCAGCCCCCGGGAGAGTGAGCAGTTCTTC. Encoded protein: CASSPRESEQFF.

The rearrangement joins TRBV29-1 to TRBJ2-3; 9 nucleotides line up with TRBD2. The germline V gene has CDR1 SQVTM and CDR2 ANQGSEA. Losses at the gene ends were 5 bases for V and 2 bases for J; bases not matched to a gene: 2. The CDR3 contains 13 residues. DNA for the CDR3: TGCAGCGTTAGCGGGAGGCACACAGATACGCAGTATTTT. Translation gives CSVSGRHTDTQYF.

The V and J genes are TRBV14 and TRBJ1-3, with TRBD1 identical over 9 bases. The germline gives CDR1 SGHDN, CDR2 FVKESK. The CDR3 sequence is 17 residues long. J lost 4 bases, V lost 1 base, and 8 bases had no gene match. The CDR3 coding sequence is TGTGCCAGCAGCCAAGCGTACAGGGGGCGGCGAGGAAACACCATATATTTT. Translation gives CASSQAYRGRRGNTIYF.

The genes are TRBV7-9 and TRBJ2-1; the D gene is possibly TRBD2 (5 bases). The CDR3 sequence is 13 residues long. Trimming removed 3 bases at V and 9 bases at J, with 12 bases between. Germline CDR1 SEHNR, CDR2 FQNEAQ (reference sequence). The CDR3 loop reads CASSFEGRAEQFF. CDR3 in DNA: TGTGCCAGCAGCTTTGAGGGAAGGGCTGAGCAGTTCTTC.

V and J are TRBV6-1 and TRBJ2-3; no firm D call. V lost 10 bases, J lost 2 bases, and 19 bases lay in between. CDR3 size: 15 residues. From germline, CDR1 is MNHNS and CDR2 SASEGT. The CDR3 DNA follows: TGTGCCACCTCAAGAGTAGCAGGCAACACAGATACGCAGTATTTT. As protein: CATSRVAGNTDTQYF.

The J gene is TRBJ2-7, the V gene TRBV27, with D perhaps matching TRBD2 (6 bases). This CDR3 region has 13 residues. Trimming cost V 2 bases and J 6 bases, with 11 bases left between them. Germline V CDR1 and CDR2: MNHEY, SMNVEV (reference sequence). The CDR3 coding sequence is TGTGCCAGCAGTTTAAGGCGGGGAGGCGAGCAGTACTTC. This gives the protein CASSLRRGGEQYF.

As to this clone: An end of the junction does not agree with germline; a read error may underlie this. V is TRBV7-7 and J is TRBJ2-5, with 9 positions matching TRBD1. The end of the DNA fits TRBJ2-7 better, so the J call may be wrong. Germline-derived CDR1 and CDR2 are SSHAT and FNYEAQ (reference sequence). The length of the CDR3 is 15 residues. The CDR3 is CASSAGTGNTYEQYF. The CDR3 DNA sequence: TGTGCTAGCAGCGCCGGGACAGGGAACACCTACGAGCAGTACTTC.

This chain uses TRBV7-9 with TRBJ1-1; unclear D gene. This CDR3 spans 13 amino acids. Germline CDR1 SEHNR, CDR2 FQNEAQ (reference sequence). With 0 bases removed from V and 0 bases from J, the gap between germline ends came to 2 bases. The CDR3 nucleotides read TGTGCCAGCAGCTTAGCCTTGAACACTGAAGCTTTCTTT. This sequence encodes CASSLALNTEAFF.

The chain carries TRBV19 and TRBJ2-1; D is perhaps TRBD2 (5 bases). Germline V gives CDR1 LNHDA, CDR2 SQIVND (reference sequence). Trimming took off 3 bases at V and 10 bases at J, with 10 bases between the two ends. The CDR3 is 12 amino acids. The CDR3 sequence: CASSIGLQEQFF. CDR3 nucleotides: TGTGCCAGTAGTATTGGACTCCAGGAGCAGTTCTTC.

This clone was detected once. This chain links TRBV11-2 with TRBJ2-3; tentative D call: TRBD2 (6 bases). The CDR3 consists of 16 residues. Per germline, CDR1 SGHAT and CDR2 FQNNGV. The V and J ends lost 1 base and 5 bases respectively, with 16 bases between them. DNA for the CDR3: TGTGCCAGCAGCTTAGGGGACGGGAGAGATAGAGATACGCAGTATTTT. It specifies CASSLGDGRDRDTQYF. The whole variable domain, remainder taken from reference TRBV11-2 and TRBJ2-3, is EAGVAQSPRYKIIEKRQSVAFWCNPISGHATLYWYQQILGQGPKLLIQFQNNGVVDDSQLPKDRFSAERLKGVDSTLKIQPAKLEDSAVYLCASSLGDGRDRDTQYFGPGTRLTVL.

This clone was counted only a few times. The rearrangement uses TRBV6-1 and TRBJ1-5; D remains ambiguous. This CDR3 has 16 residues. Trimming pared 1 base from V and 3 bases from J, leaving 13 bases between. Germline V CDR1 and CDR2: MNHNS, SASEGT. In nucleotides, the CDR3 is TGTGCCAGCAGTGAAGAACCCCCCACAATCAATCAGCCCCAGCATTTT. Translation gives CASSEEPPTINQPQHF.

The V gene is TRBV11-2, the J gene TRBJ2-4; D is unresolved. CDR3 size: 19 residues. V shed 0 bases and J shed 0 bases, with 18 bases lying between them. CDR1 and CDR2 from the germline V gene are SGHAT and FQNNGV. The CDR3: CASSLDRVGTDLAKNIQYF. The CDR3 nucleotides read TGTGCCAGCAGCTTAGATCGAGTTGGTACTGATTTAGCCAAAAACATTCAGTACTTC.

The CDR3 spells CASKGGSSYEQYF. In DNA form, the CDR3 reads TGTGCCAGCAAGGGGGGCAGCTCCTACGAGCAGTACTTC. This chain uses TRBV25-1 with TRBJ2-7; TRBD1 or TRBD2 may be the D gene (6 bases each). Germline assignment: CDR1 MGHDK and CDR2 SYGVNS. The CDR3 extends over 13 amino acids. V was trimmed by 7 bases and J by 0 bases, leaving 10 bases between them.

The chain employs TRBV11-1 and TRBJ2-5; D is undetermined. CDR1 is SGHAT and CDR2 is FQDESV in the germline V gene (reference sequence). The CDR3 extends over 13 amino acids. V lost 8 bases and J 5 bases, leaving 15 bases between the germline ends. CDR3: CASGSASRETQYF. The CDR3 nucleotides read TGTGCCAGCGGCAGCGCAAGTCGTGAGACCCAGTACTTC.

V usage is TRBV6-1 and J usage is TRBJ1-1, with D perhaps TRBD1 (5 bases). The germline V gene has CDR1 MNHNS and CDR2 SASEGT. V lost 6 bases, J lost 0 bases, and 14 bases lay in between. The length of the CDR3 is 15 residues. The CDR3 DNA reads TGTGCCAGCAGGGACATGGGGGTGGTGAACACTGAAGCTTTCTTT. Its translation: CASRDMGVVNTEAFF.

This chain joins TRBV6-1 and TRBJ2-7; the match to TRBD2 covers 11 bases. Germline V gene sequence: CDR1 MNHNS, CDR2 SASEGT. This CDR3 has 15 residues. V lost 6 bases, J lost 0 bases, and 4 bases stayed unmatched. The CDR3 DNA reads as TGTGCCAGCAGGCAACTAGCGGGAGTCTCCTACGAGCAGTACTTC. Translating gives CASRQLAGVSYEQYF.

This sequence joins TRBV27 and TRBJ2-1; 10 bases are shared with TRBD2. The CDR3 loop spans 16 amino acids. Trimming cost V 0 bases and J 4 bases; bases outside gene matches: 3. Germline assignment: CDR1 MNHEY and CDR2 SMNVEV (reference sequence). The DNA of the CDR3 is TGTGCCAGCAGTTTATCGCCTAGCGGGGGTTACAATGAGCAGTTCTTC. This encodes CASSLSPSGGYNEQFF.

The chain recombines TRBV19 with TRBJ1-4; D perhaps matches TRBD1 (6 bases). The CDR3 contains 15 residues. V gave up 5 bases and J gave up 7 bases, with 17 bases separating them. The V gene's germline CDR1 is LNHDA and CDR2 SQIVND (reference sequence). In DNA, the CDR3 is TGTGCCAGTAGTGCCCTCAGGGGCGAGGGTGAAAAACTGTTTTTT. Its translation: CASSALRGEGEKLFF.

The CDR3 is CASRRDRVAGELFF. The CDR3 DNA follows: TGTGCCAGCAGGAGGGACAGGGTGGCCGGGGAGCTGTTTTTT. The chain links TRBV7-2 to TRBJ2-2; 9 bases line up with TRBD1. Per the germline V gene, CDR1 is SGHTA and CDR2 is FQGNSA. V gave up 6 bases and J gave up 6 bases; unmatched junction bases: 5. The CDR3 spans 14 residues.

The chain links TRBV29-1 to TRBJ1-2; perhaps TRBD1 as D (6 bases). V lost 6 bases and J 4 bases, leaving 21 bases between the germline ends. The germline V gene has CDR1 SQVTM and CDR2 ANQGSEA. CDR3 size: 15 residues. CDR3 nucleotide sequence: TGCAGCGTGACGAAACCGACAGGATTACTCTATGGCTACACCTTC. Its translation: CSVTKPTGLLYGYTF.

CDR3 sequence: CAIKGVMNTEAFF. CDR3 sequence (DNA): TGTGCCATCAAGGGGGTTATGAACACTGAAGCTTTCTTT. The chain combines TRBV6-1 with TRBJ1-1, with D possibly TRBD1 on 6 matching bases. The CDR3 sequence is 13 residues long. The V end lost 10 bases, the J end lost 0 bases, and 12 bases lay between the germline ends. Germline values: CDR1 MNHNS, CDR2 SASEGT.

The chain links TRBV18 to TRBJ2-7; the match to TRBD2 covers 7 bases. The CDR3 runs to 16 residues. Germline loops: CDR1 KGHSH, CDR2 LQKENI. J gave up 2 bases and V 2 bases, and 9 bases lay outside the gene matches. CDR3 sequence reads: CASSPSGLADTYEQYF. The CDR3 nucleotides read TGTGCCAGCTCACCAAGCGGGCTAGCGGACACCTACGAGCAGTACTTC.

V gene TRBV10-1 combines with J gene TRBJ2-3; D is tentatively TRBD1 or TRBD2 (6 bases each). V lost 1 base and J lost 4, with 9 bases in between. The CDR3 spans 14 residues. The germline V gene encodes CDR1 WNHNN and CDR2 SYGVQD (reference sequence). The CDR3 coding sequence is TGCGCCAGCAGTGAGTGGAGGGGGTCAGATACGCAGTATTTT. Translated: CASSEWRGSDTQYF.

The rearrangement joins TRBV29-1 to TRBJ2-7; 13 bases are shared with TRBD2. Per germline, CDR1 SQVTM and CDR2 ANQGSEA. The CDR3 runs 16 residues. The ends lost 4 bases at V and 2 bases at J; junction bases unmatched: 8. The CDR3 region has the DNA TGCAGCGTTGGGACAGGAGGGACTAGCGGGGCCTACGAGCAGTACTTC. Its protein product is CSVGTGGTSGAYEQYF.

V usage is TRBV9 and J usage is TRBJ2-7; 12 nucleotides align to TRBD2. V lost 6 bases to trimming and J lost 6 bases; unmatched junction nucleotides: 10. Looked up from germline, CDR1 is SGDLS and CDR2 is YYNGEE. The CDR3 is 15 residues long. CDR3 sequence: CASTPTSGSILEQYF. The CDR3 region has the DNA TGTGCCAGCACCCCGACTAGCGGGAGCATCCTCGAGCAGTACTTC.

The V call is TRBV5-6, the J call TRBJ2-3; 7 positions agree with TRBD2. V shed 2 bases and J 1 base; nucleotides not matched to a gene: 1. The CDR3 totals 14 residues. Germline V lookup: CDR1 SGHDT, CDR2 YYEEEE. This chain's CDR3 is CASSLTSGTDTQYF. Here the CDR3 DNA reads TGTGCCAGCAGCTTAACTAGCGGCACAGATACGCAGTATTTT.

This chain uses TRBV7-8 with TRBJ1-3; 9 bases map to TRBD1. CDR1 SGHVS and CDR2 FQNEAQ come from the germline V gene. Trimming cost V 0 bases and J 6 bases; bases outside gene matches: 3. The length of the CDR3 is 15 residues. The CDR3 sequence: CASSLAGQGINTIYF. CDR3 coding DNA: TGTGCCAGCAGCTTAGCGGGACAGGGTATAAACACCATATATTTT.

This chain uses TRBV14 with TRBJ2-1; no clear D. The CDR3 has 14 amino acids. CDR1 and CDR2 from the germline V gene are SGHDN and FVKESK. Between the trimmed V and J ends, which lost 0 bases and 8 bases, there was a span of 11 bases. CDR3 in amino acids: CASSQDIWVDEQFF. Written as DNA, the CDR3 is TGTGCCAGCAGCCAAGATATTTGGGTAGATGAGCAGTTCTTC.